This T cell receptor (beta chain) appears in the sequencing data of a study of blood T cells in healthy people across ages. Whole-study findings and limits: TCR beta diversity, measured per million T cells, fell in a roughly linear way with age.

A sample-barcoded 5' primer and a J-beta primer mix were used in a second PCR of roughly 7 to 11 cycles. Every single cDNA molecule received a tag from a template-switch adaptor with 12 random nucleotides. TCRdb ran MiXCR on the 5' RACE reads and lists one entry per CDR3 protein. The sample includes 1.5 million to 2 million distinct CDR3 sequences, roughly 27% of them seen just once. After removal of 6 bases from V and 3 bases from J, the junction contained 9 bases not matched to a gene. Germline CDR1 WNHNN, CDR2 SYGVQD (reference sequence). The CDR3 totals 15 residues. Staff drew roughly 10 milliliters of peripheral blood from each donor. Note on this clonotype: The antigen remains unidentified.

This receptor was identified in a young woman in good health. The source material was blood. V and J are TRBV10-1 and TRBJ2-3, with 7 bases lining up with TRBD2. For the CDR3, the DNA is TGCGCCAGCAGCGAAGGCGGGAGAGGGACAGATACGCAGTATTTT. Translated, it gives CASSEGGRGTDTQYF.